Listed below are T cell receptor beta chains from one sample, sequenced in a study of beta chain features in type 1 diabetes. The assay was immunoSEQ multiplex PCR, and TCRdb's table has in-frame clones only and misses some. The table lists 600,000 or so clones, more than 13% of them singletons, with just under 0.04% in the top ten. Sequencing was performed on naive CD4+ T cells from blood. These receptors all stem from a man aged 18 to 29 with type 1 diabetes. Both conserved end residues are part of each CDR3. The D gene is left open where the match is weak. Some rows have no size entry. The others give once, few or many, or a class for an expanded clone.

>NA|TRBJ2-5|TRBV7-2|NA
TGTGCCAGCTCCCCCGGTAGGCAAGAGACCCAGTACTTC
CASSPGRQETQYF
>TRBD1|TRBJ1-1|TRBV6-5|few
TGTGCCAGCAGTTACGCCGACAGGGATAAAGCTTTCTTT
CASSYADRDKAFF
>NA|TRBJ2-1|TRBV7-6|few
TGTGCCAGCAGCCCTATACAGGGCAATGAGCAGTTCTTC
CASSPIQGNEQFF
>NA|TRBJ1-3|TRBV5-6|NA
TGTGCCAGCAGCTTGGGACAAGGGACTGGAAACACCATATATTTT
CASSLGQGTGNTIYF
>TRBD1|TRBJ2-1|TRBV13|few
TGTGCCAGCAGCTTAGGTCCGGGCAGGGGGTTGGCAAATGAGCAGTTCTTC
CASSLGPGRGLANEQFF
>NA|TRBJ1-3|TRBV7-8|few
TGTGCCAGCAGCACGAACGCCGGAAACACCATATATTTT
CASSTNAGNTIYF
>TRBD1|TRBJ2-7|TRBV5-1|NA
TGCGCCAGCAGGGGACAGGGTGACGAGCAGTACTTC
CASRGQGDEQYF
>TRBD2|TRBJ2-7|TRBV6-1|few
TGTGCCAGCAGACCGGGACTAGCCTCCGAGCAGTACTTC
CASRPGLASEQYF
>NA|TRBJ2-5|TRBV23-1|few
TGCGCCAGCAGTCAATCATCTCGGTATTCGGAGACCCAGTACTTC
CASSQSSRYSETQYF
>NA|TRBJ2-3|TRBV9|few
TGTGCCAGCAGCGCCTCTTGGGGGCTGGTTACAGATACGCAGTATTTT
CASSASWGLVTDTQYF
>NA|TRBJ2-7|TRBV6-5|few
TGTGCCAGCAGTTACTCCAATCCGGGGATCACCTACGAGCAGTACTTC
CASSYSNPGITYEQYF
>TRBD1|TRBJ1-2|TRBV27|few
TGTGCCAGCAGTTTAGGACAGGGAACGAGCGGCTACACCTTC
CASSLGQGTSGYTF
>NA|TRBJ1-4|TRBV7-2|NA
TGTGCCAGCAGCCGTCGGGACCGGTTGGGTGAAAAACTGTTTTTT
CASSRRDRLGEKLFF
>NA|TRBJ1-1|TRBV9|NA
TGTGCCAGCAGCGTAGGGGGCAGTATGAACACTGAAGCTTTCTTT
CASSVGGSMNTEAFF
>TRBD1|TRBJ1-2|TRBV7-2|NA
TGTGCCAGCAGCTTATTGGGACAGGGCTTCTATGGCTACACCTTC
CASSLLGQGFYGYTF
>NA|TRBJ1-1|TRBV20-1|NA
TGCAGTGCTAGAGAACGGCAGGGTTTCTTT
CSARERQGFF
>NA|TRBJ1-4|TRBV5-4|few
TGTGCCAGCAGCTTGGATTATGACCTCTCTAATGAAAAACTGTTTTTT
CASSLDYDLSNEKLFF
>TRBD2|TRBJ2-7|TRBV7-9|NA
TGTGCCAGCAGCGCCACTAGCGGGAGGGCCAACGAGCAGTACTTC
CASSATSGRANEQYF
>NA|TRBJ1-1|TRBV2|once
TGTGCCAGCAGGGGGGAAAGGCGCAACACTGAAGCTTTCTTT
CASRGERRNTEAFF
>NA|TRBJ2-6|TRBV2|NA
TGTGCCAGCAGTTCCTCTTCCTCTGGGGCCAACGTCCTGACTTTC
CASSSSSSGANVLTF
>NA|TRBJ1-6|TRBV5-1|few
TGCGCCAGCAGCTTGGGGAGTGGGAATTCACCCCTCCACTTT
CASSLGSGNSPLHF
>NA|TRBJ1-4|TRBV7-2|NA
TGTGCCAGCAGCTTAGGAGTTGGTAGGGGGAATGAAAAACTGTTTTTT
CASSLGVGRGNEKLFF
>NA|TRBJ2-7|TRBV4-2|NA
TGTGCCAGCAGCCAAGTAGGGGACCCTTTGGAGCAGTACTTC
CASSQVGDPLEQYF
>NA|TRBJ2-3|TRBV30|few
TGTGCCTGGAGTGGGGGGGGCACAGATACGCAGTATTTT
CAWSGGGTDTQYF
>NA|TRBJ1-2|TRBV5-1|few
TGCGCCAGCAGCCCCCCGGGACCCCTCTATGGCTACACCTTC
CASSPPGPLYGYTF
>NA|TRBJ2-3|TRBV6-5|few
TGTGCCAGCAGTAGTACCGGGACTGGGACAGATACGCAGTATTTT
CASSSTGTGTDTQYF
>TRBD2|TRBJ2-1|TRBV4-2|NA
TGTGCCAGCAGCGGCGGGAGCGGGAGTGTTAGCTCCTACAATGAGCAGTTCTTC
CASSGGSGSVSSYNEQFF
>NA|TRBJ1-2|TRBV5-6|NA
TGTGCCAGCAGCTTAGACTTCGACTACTATGGCTACACCTTC
CASSLDFDYYGYTF
>NA|TRBJ1-3|TRBV30|NA
TGTGCCTGGAGTGTGGGTAGCTCTGGAAACACCATATATTTT
CAWSVGSSGNTIYF
>NA|TRBJ1-5|TRBV28|NA
TGTGCCAGCAGTTTCGATGGGTTGGGGAGCAATCAGCCCCAGCATTTT
CASSFDGLGSNQPQHF
>NA|TRBJ2-1|TRBV5-1|few
TGCGCCAGCAGCTTGGCCCACCGGACGGTTAACAATGAGCAGTTCTTC
CASSLAHRTVNNEQFF
>NA|TRBJ2-7|TRBV11-2|few
TGTGCCAGCAGCTTAGGGGGCCTGACAGCTAATCTCTACGAGCAGTACTTC
CASSLGGLTANLYEQYF
>TRBD1|TRBJ2-4|TRBV18|few
TGTGCCAGCTCACTAAGGGACAGACCCTTAGCCAAAAACATTCAGTACTTC
CASSLRDRPLAKNIQYF
>NA|TRBJ2-6|TRBV6-5|few
TGTGCCAGCAGTTACTCGACGGGGCAACGTTTCCTGACTTTC
CASSYSTGQRFLTF
>NA|TRBJ1-2|TRBV30|NA
TGTGCCTGGCGAACAGGATCCTATGGCTACACCTTC
CAWRTGSYGYTF
>NA|TRBJ2-2|TRBV6-5|NA
TGTGCCAGCAGTTCCTTTCTAACCGGGGAGCTGTTTTTT
CASSSFLTGELFF
>NA|TRBJ2-1|TRBV29-1|few
TGCAGCCCGGTTTGGTTGGGCAGCTACAATGAGCAGTTCTTC
CSPVWLGSYNEQFF
>NA|TRBJ1-2|TRBV7-2|NA
TGTGCCAGCAGCTTTTGGACAAGTCCTAGCTATGGCTACACCTTC
CASSFWTSPSYGYTF
>NA|TRBJ1-1|TRBV7-2|NA
TGTGCCAGCATCCCCAGCAGGAGTCGAATGAACACTGAAGCTTTCTTT
CASIPSRSRMNTEAFF
>NA|TRBJ2-5|TRBV6-5|NA
TGTGCCAGCAGTTACCCTGATGAGACCCAGTACTTC
CASSYPDETQYF
>TRBD2|TRBJ2-1|TRBV14|few
TGTGCCAGCAGCCAAGCCCAGTCTAGCGGGAGGGCCCATGAGCAGTTCTTC
CASSQAQSSGRAHEQFF
>NA|TRBJ1-4|TRBV5-1|NA
TGCGCCAGCAGCTTGTCGGGGGCAACTAATGAAAAACTGTTTTTT
CASSLSGATNEKLFF
>NA|TRBJ1-1|TRBV7-9|NA
TGTGCCAGCAGCTTAGTGGGCAGGACGAACACTGAAGCTTTCTTT
CASSLVGRTNTEAFF
>NA|TRBJ2-1|TRBV5-1|NA
TGCGCCAGCAGCTTGCAGAGAGACTACAATGAGCAGTTCTTC
CASSLQRDYNEQFF
>TRBD1|TRBJ2-3|TRBV5-6|NA
TGTGCCAGCAGCTTGGCCGACAGGGGTTGGAATACGCAGTATTTT
CASSLADRGWNTQYF
>TRBD1|TRBJ2-2|TRBV4-3|NA
TGCGCCAGCAGCCAAGCAGGGGACAGCGTTGGGTCCGGGGAGCTGTTTTTT
CASSQAGDSVGSGELFF
>NA|TRBJ2-7|TRBV5-1|NA
TGCGCCAGCAGCGGCCGGGGAGTCGCCTACGAGCAGTACTTC
CASSGRGVAYEQYF
>NA|TRBJ2-1|TRBV30|NA
TGTGCCTGGAGTGTAGGGACCCTCTACAATGAGCAGTTCTTC
CAWSVGTLYNEQFF
>NA|TRBJ2-2|TRBV7-3|few
TGTGCCAGCAAATCCCCGAACACCGGGGAGCTGTTTTTT
CASKSPNTGELFF
>NA|TRBJ1-6|TRBV5-1|NA
TGCGCCAGCAGCTTGGAGAGCTCCTATAATTCACCCCTCCACTTT
CASSLESSYNSPLHF
>NA|TRBJ2-6|TRBV10-1|few
TGCGCCAGCAGCCAGGGTTCGGGCTCTGGGGCCAACGTCCTGACTTTC
CASSQGSGSGANVLTF
>NA|TRBJ1-1|TRBV18|NA
TGTGCCAGCTCAATCAGGACGGTATCCACTGAAGCTTTCTTT
CASSIRTVSTEAFF
>NA|TRBJ1-2|TRBV29-1|NA
TGCAGCGTTCTCCCAGGAGGAGTGTATGGCTACACCTTC
CSVLPGGVYGYTF